Listed below are T cell receptor beta chains from one sample, sequenced in a study of cytomegalovirus exposure and HLA in healthy donors. Assay: immunoSEQ multiplex PCR; the TCRdb copy retains only in-frame clones and omits some. Among fewer than 55,000 clones listed, 92% were seen once. Sequenced sample: PBMCs. These receptors were obtained from a man aged 18 to 30 in good health and CMV-seronegative. The conserved cysteine and the conserved F or W are not part of the CDR3 here. D genes are given only for firm matches.

d_call: TRBD1; j_call: TRBJ2-1; v_call: TRBV9; cdr3_aa: ASSVGTAYNEQF
d_call: -; j_call: TRBJ2-7; v_call: TRBV27; cdr3_aa: ASSKPGLPSHEQY
d_call: -; j_call: TRBJ2-5; v_call: TRBV5-1; cdr3_aa: ASSFAVQETQY
d_call: -; j_call: TRBJ2-7; v_call: TRBV7-2; cdr3_aa: ASSPLGNEQY
d_call: -; j_call: TRBJ2-7; v_call: TRBV11-2; cdr3_aa: ASSLGTESYEQY
d_call: -; j_call: TRBJ2-3; v_call: TRBV7-4; cdr3_aa: ASSLVWRAYNTDTQY
d_call: TRBD2; j_call: TRBJ2-7; v_call: TRBV7-8; cdr3_aa: ASSSHRLAAEYEQY
d_call: -; j_call: TRBJ1-2; v_call: TRBV28; cdr3_aa: ASSFRGRAWGYT
d_call: -; j_call: TRBJ2-2; v_call: TRBV7-7; cdr3_aa: ASAGTGELF
d_call: TRBD2; j_call: TRBJ2-3; v_call: TRBV7-9; cdr3_aa: ASSLSGTSVDTQY
d_call: TRBD2; j_call: TRBJ2-2; v_call: TRBV28; cdr3_aa: ASRPGVGLADAGELF
d_call: -; j_call: TRBJ2-1; v_call: TRBV4-3; cdr3_aa: ASSQDVRGPYNEQF
d_call: TRBD1; j_call: TRBJ2-7; v_call: TRBV28; cdr3_aa: ASRPQGALSYEQY
d_call: -; j_call: TRBJ2-7; v_call: TRBV6-1; cdr3_aa: ASSEVNLLPHEQY
d_call: TRBD1; j_call: TRBJ1-4; v_call: TRBV23-1; cdr3_aa: ASSQSPIRNRGQGALSEKLF
d_call: -; j_call: TRBJ2-2; v_call: TRBV2; cdr3_aa: ASSAGGRELF
d_call: -; j_call: TRBJ1-1; v_call: TRBV7-9; cdr3_aa: ASSLGQTMNTEAF
d_call: -; j_call: TRBJ2-5; v_call: TRBV7-2; cdr3_aa: ASSPPGVRQTQY
d_call: -; j_call: TRBJ2-1; v_call: TRBV7-9; cdr3_aa: ASSTQSWTSGNEQF
d_call: TRBD2; j_call: TRBJ2-4; v_call: TRBV5-6; cdr3_aa: ASSRDIAGALGGD
d_call: -; j_call: TRBJ2-2; v_call: TRBV28; cdr3_aa: ASRSQQYTGELF
d_call: -; j_call: TRBJ2-1; v_call: TRBV7-6; cdr3_aa: ASSLSTGLEKF
d_call: TRBD2; j_call: TRBJ2-7; v_call: TRBV29-1; cdr3_aa: SATSGRTYEQY
d_call: TRBD1; j_call: TRBJ2-5; v_call: TRBV7-9; cdr3_aa: ASSLAGDRGTETQY
d_call: -; j_call: TRBJ2-7; v_call: TRBV29-1; cdr3_aa: SVEESKGAGREQY
d_call: -; j_call: TRBJ2-7; v_call: TRBV21-1; cdr3_aa: ASSLRQQGFGYEQY
d_call: TRBD1; j_call: TRBJ2-1; v_call: TRBV18; cdr3_aa: ASSQVGQDNEQF
d_call: TRBD2; j_call: TRBJ2-6; v_call: TRBV2; cdr3_aa: ASSRGGTLSGANVLT
d_call: TRBD2; j_call: TRBJ2-1; v_call: TRBV27; cdr3_aa: ASKGRALGDEQF
d_call: -; j_call: TRBJ1-5; v_call: TRBV9; cdr3_aa: ASSVGEGGPQH
d_call: -; j_call: TRBJ2-1; v_call: TRBV4-1; cdr3_aa: ASSQDHDEQF
d_call: TRBD1; j_call: TRBJ1-1; v_call: TRBV11-1; cdr3_aa: ASSLIAGGGGAEAF
d_call: -; j_call: TRBJ2-1; v_call: TRBV6-9; cdr3_aa: ASSPPGQHNEQF
d_call: -; j_call: TRBJ2-3; v_call: TRBV27; cdr3_aa: ASSHIIGGARTDTQY
d_call: -; j_call: TRBJ1-2; v_call: TRBV2; cdr3_aa: ARIRQKTNYGYT
d_call: -; j_call: TRBJ1-5; v_call: TRBV18; cdr3_aa: ASSSQGRDQPQH
d_call: -; j_call: TRBJ2-5; v_call: TRBV28; cdr3_aa: ASSIGARGLEETQY
d_call: TRBD2; j_call: TRBJ2-5; v_call: TRBV2; cdr3_aa: ASSVSGRETQY
d_call: -; j_call: TRBJ2-1; v_call: TRBV6-1; cdr3_aa: ASSPTRDNEQF